One and the same sample provided the 10 T cell receptor beta chains below, sequenced in a study of T-cell reconstitution after alpha-beta-depleted transplantation in children. It was with unique molecular identifiers that the TCRbeta library was prepared. TCRdb reanalysed the PCR reads using MiXCR and keeps one entry per CDR3 protein. The table has more than 90,000 distinct CDR3 sequences, 10% seen once; the top ten hold under 40%. This sample comprised PBMCs, obtained before TCRalphabeta/CD19-depleted stem cell transplant. These receptors were obtained from a boy aged 2 to 9 with acute lymphoblastic leukemia, due to receive a stem cell transplant.

This clonotype was counted only a few times. The chain combines TRBV20-1 with TRBJ1-1, with D unclear. Per the germline V gene, CDR1 is DFQATT and CDR2 is SNEGSKA (reference sequence). The CDR3 runs to 18 residues. V lost 3 bases and J 0 bases, leaving 23 bases between the germline ends. The CDR3 is CSARMESDVWVLNTEAFF. CDR3 nucleotide sequence: TGCAGTGCTAGGATGGAATCGGACGTGTGGGTTTTGAACACTGAAGCTTTCTTT.

At least ten counts were recorded for this clonotype. The chain has TRBV2 and TRBJ2-2; D gene unclear. V was pared by 6 bases and J by 4 bases, with 12 bases between. The CDR3 is 14 residues long. Germline loops: CDR1 SNHLY, CDR2 FYNNEI. CDR3 nucleotides: TGTGCCAGCAGAAGATTAGTAAGCACCGGGGAGCTGTTTTTT. This sequence encodes CASRRLVSTGELFF.

This chain links TRBV7-9 with TRBJ2-3; 9 bases are shared with TRBD2. The CDR3 is 17 amino acids. V dropped 0 bases and J dropped 3; count of bases not matched to a gene: 7. Germline V gives CDR1 SEHNR, CDR2 FQNEAQ (reference sequence). The CDR3 DNA reads as TGTGCCAGCAGCTTAGCGCTGGGTAGCGGGAGTACAGATACGCAGTATTTT. Translation gives CASSLALGSGSTDTQYF.

This rearrangement joins TRBV7-9 to TRBJ2-7; D ambiguous. V was cut by 1 base and J by 3 bases, with 4 bases left in between. This CDR3 region has 12 residues. Germline values: CDR1 SEHNR, CDR2 FQNEAQ (reference sequence). CDR3 amino acids: CASSLENYEQYF. The CDR3 DNA is TGTGCCAGCAGCTTAGAGAACTACGAGCAGTACTTC.

This clonotype occurred many times. This chain connects TRBV6-5 to TRBJ2-3, with D unresolved. Germline values: CDR1 MNHEY, CDR2 SVGAGI. The CDR3 extends over 16 amino acids. V was cut by 0 bases and J by 0 bases, with 10 bases left in between. CDR3 sequence: CASSYSSHGSTDTQYF. In DNA, the CDR3 is TGTGCCAGCAGTTACTCGAGTCACGGTAGCACAGATACGCAGTATTTT.

DNA for the CDR3: TGTGCCAGCAGTCGGCTAGTGCTGTCCTACAATGAGCAGTTCTTC. Protein sequence: CASSRLVLSYNEQFF. The chain joins TRBV5-8 to TRBJ2-1; D is unclear. The CDR3 covers 15 residues. The V gene's germline CDR1 is SGHTS and CDR2 YDEGEE. V lost 5 bases to trimming and J lost 1 base, with 13 bases between them.

The rearrangement links TRBV12-3 or TRBV12-4 to TRBJ2-7; the D is unclear. This CDR3 spans 13 amino acids. V was cut by 6 bases and J by 3 bases, with 12 bases left in between. The CDR3 region is CASSHGPDYEQYF. Written as DNA, the CDR3 is TGTGCCAGCAGCCACGGGCCCGACTACGAGCAGTACTTC.

This clonotype was observed a few times. V is TRBV20-1 and J is TRBJ2-3; D is perhaps TRBD1 (7 bases). Trimming shortened V by 0 bases and J by 2 bases, and 12 bases separated the two germline ends. Germline assignment: CDR1 DFQATT and CDR2 SNEGSKA (reference sequence). This CDR3 comprises 15 residues. In DNA form, the CDR3 reads TGCAGTGCTAGAGACAGGGGGGCATTCACAGATACGCAGTATTTT. This gives the protein CSARDRGAFTDTQYF.

This clonotype was counted between two and nine times. V and J are TRBV14 and TRBJ2-7; 7 bases line up with TRBD2. CDR3 size: 16 residues. Germline V gene lookup returns CDR1 SGHDN and CDR2 FVKESK. The V and J ends lost 3 bases and 4 bases, in that order; junction bases with no gene match: 12. CDR3 DNA: TGTGCCAGCAGCCAGTCGGCGGGAGTGCCCGTGTACGAGCAGTACTTC. It encodes CASSQSAGVPVYEQYF.

CDR3 coding DNA: TGTGCCAGCAGCTTGGAAAGGGTCCGAGACAGGGGGTTTACCTACAATGAGCAGTTCTTC. Its protein is CASSLERVRDRGFTYNEQFF. V usage is TRBV5-4 and J usage is TRBJ2-1; 9 nucleotides match TRBD1. CDR3 size: 20 residues. The trim removed 0 bases at V and 2 bases at J, leaving 15 bases unmatched. CDR1 and CDR2 from the germline V gene are SGHNT and YYREEE (reference sequence).